The 24 T cell receptor beta chains in this list originate from one sample, sequenced in a study of response to subunit inactivated influenza vaccine. TCRdb recomputed calls from the RT-PCR reads with MiXCR, one row per CDR3 protein. There are 450,000 to 700,000 distinct CDR3 sequences in the sample; 12% to 15% occur only once, and 11% lies in the top ten. Sequenced here: PBMCs from blood, sampled 11 to 12 days after vaccination. The receptors come from a man aged 50 to 59 who received an inactivated influenza vaccine.

The table lists this clonotype with many counts. The rearrangement uses TRBV5-1 and TRBJ2-3, with 11 bases matching TRBD1. CDR1 and CDR2 (germline): SGHRS, YFSETQ. V shed 4 bases, J shed 3 bases, and the junction held 7 bases outside the gene matches. CDR3 size: 16 residues. The DNA of the CDR3 is TGCGCCAGCAGCCACGGACAGGGGGCTATGACAGATACGCAGTATTTT. It yields the protein CASSHGQGAMTDTQYF.

J is TRBJ2-3 and V is TRBV4-1; no clear D. This CDR3 contains 16 residues. Germline V gene lookup returns CDR1 MGHRA and CDR2 YSYEKL. Trimming left V 0 bases short and J 2 bases short, with 12 bases between. CDR3 amino acids: CASSQEERHITDTQYF. CDR3 nucleotide sequence: TGCGCCAGCAGCCAAGAGGAAAGACACATCACAGATACGCAGTATTTT.

The rearrangement links TRBV4-3 to TRBJ2-5; D is perhaps TRBD2 (5 bases). V lost 0 bases and J 2 bases, leaving 13 bases between the germline ends. The CDR3 runs 16 residues. From germline, CDR1 is LGHNA and CDR2 YSLEER. The CDR3 reads CASSQDVGRGQETQYF. In nucleotides, the CDR3 is TGCGCCAGCAGCCAAGATGTGGGCCGAGGGCAAGAGACCCAGTACTTC.

V and J are TRBV20-1 and TRBJ1-2; D ambiguous. Per the germline V gene, CDR1 is DFQATT and CDR2 is SNEGSKA (reference sequence). Trimming stripped 3 bases from V and 6 bases from J, with 5 bases between. CDR3 size: 10 residues. The CDR3 region has the DNA TGCAGTGCTAGTCCCCATGGCTACACCTTC. Protein product: CSASPHGYTF.

This clonotype was counted between two and nine times. This chain links TRBV20-1 with TRBJ2-3, with 7 positions matching TRBD2. CDR3 length: 14 residues. The ends lost 3 bases at V and 7 bases at J; junction bases unmatched: 10. Germline V gene sequence: CDR1 DFQATT, CDR2 SNEGSKA (reference sequence). The CDR3 nucleotides are TGCAGTGCTAGGGAGCGGGGTTGGGAGTATACGCAGTATTTT. Residues: CSARERGWEYTQYF.

This clonotype was seen many times. The genes are TRBV5-1 and TRBJ2-2; 7 positions match TRBD2. This CDR3 spans 15 amino acids. Trimming at V came to 2 bases and at J to 6 bases, leaving 7 bases not matched to a gene. Germline V gene lookup returns CDR1 SGHRS and CDR2 YFSETQ. The CDR3 DNA reads as TGCGCCAGCAGCTTCCTGACTAGCTTCTCCGGGGAGCTGTTTTTT. This codes for CASSFLTSFSGELFF.

This chain links TRBV27 with TRBJ2-1; 11 nucleotides match TRBD2. The V and J ends lost 0 bases and 0 bases, in that order; junction bases with no gene match: 10. Germline-derived CDR1 and CDR2 are MNHEY and SMNVEV (reference sequence). CDR3 size: 20 residues. For the CDR3, the DNA is TGTGCCAGCAGTTTATCGTCGCTAGCGGGGGGCCTCAGCTCCTACAATGAGCAGTTCTTC. It encodes CASSLSSLAGGLSSYNEQFF.

This chain connects TRBV6-1 to TRBJ2-3; 11 positions agree with TRBD2. The CDR3 is 16 amino acids. Germline assignment: CDR1 MNHNS and CDR2 SASEGT. The junction had 4 bases not matched to a gene; V was cut back by 3 bases and J by 2 bases. CDR3 in amino acids: CASSDLAGGTTDTQYF. The CDR3 DNA sequence: TGTGCCAGCAGTGACCTAGCGGGAGGTACCACAGATACGCAGTATTTT.

The CDR3 nucleotides read TGTGCCAGCAGCCTGGGAGGGAGGTTAGATACGCAGTATTTT. It is translated as CASSLGGRLDTQYF. The chain has TRBV7-2 and TRBJ2-3; 7 bases line up with TRBD2. In germline, CDR1 is SGHTA, CDR2 FQGNSA. Unmatched junction bases numbered 7, after V lost 5 bases and J lost 5 bases. CDR3 length: 14 residues. The full variable domain, completed using reference TRBV7-2 and TRBJ2-3, is GAGVSQSPSNKVTEKGKDVELRCDPISGHTALYWYRQSLGQGLEFLIYFQGNSAPDKSGLPSDRFSAERTGGSVSTLTIQRTQQEDSAVYLCASSLGGRLDTQYFGPGTRLTVL.

V is TRBV12-3 or TRBV12-4 and J is TRBJ1-1; D not certain. Trimming stripped 6 bases from V and 2 bases from J, with 13 bases between. CDR3 size: 14 residues. CDR3 coding DNA: TGTGCCAGCAGCGCGACACATTCTAACACTGAAGCTTTCTTT. This translates into CASSATHSNTEAFF.

This clonotype was seen at least ten times. The CDR3 DNA sequence: TGTGCCAGCAGTTTCAACCCCCGGGAGACCCAGTACTTC. It is translated as CASSFNPRETQYF. This chain joins TRBV12-3 or TRBV12-4 and TRBJ2-5; D not certain. Trimming took off 3 bases at V and 5 bases at J, with 10 bases between the two ends. This CDR3 comprises 13 residues.

This clonotype was seen more than once but under ten times. This chain links TRBV7-2 with TRBJ1-5, with unresolved D. V was trimmed by 4 bases and J by 9 bases, leaving 16 bases between them. The CDR3 loop spans 14 amino acids. In germline, CDR1 is SGHTA, CDR2 FQGNSA. CDR3 loop: CASSSDGILGPQHF. The CDR3 DNA reads as TGTGCCAGCAGCTCGGACGGGATTTTAGGGCCCCAGCATTTT.

The table lists this clonotype with a few counts. The rearrangement uses TRBV13 and TRBJ2-7; D is uncertain. The germline CDR1 and CDR2 sequences are PRHDT and FYEKMQ (reference sequence). The V and J ends lost 1 base and 1 base respectively, with 14 bases between them. This CDR3 comprises 16 residues. The CDR3: CASSLVRQSLSYEQYF. CDR3 coding DNA: TGTGCCAGCAGCTTAGTTCGCCAGTCTTTATCCTACGAGCAGTACTTC.

The rearrangement joins TRBV30 to TRBJ2-1; 10 nucleotides align to TRBD2. With 0 bases clipped from V and 14 bases from J, the junction kept 10 bases outside the gene matches. CDR1 and CDR2 from the germline V gene are GTSNPN and SVGIG (reference sequence). The CDR3 is 14 residues long. CDR3 bases: TGTGCCTGGAGTGTCGAAATTGGAGGACTAGCGGAGTTCTTC. Translated, it gives CAWSVEIGGLAEFF.

The genes are TRBV29-1 and TRBJ1-1; D unresolved. The CDR3 has 14 residues. The V gene lost 5 bases and the J gene lost 2 bases, with 15 bases spanning the gap. Germline loops: CDR1 SQVTM, CDR2 ANQGSEA. CDR3 bases: TGCAGCGTTACGGCGAGGACTCCCAACACTGAAGCTTTCTTT. Translating it yields CSVTARTPNTEAFF.

This clonotype was picked up a small number of times. The chain links TRBV4-2 to TRBJ2-3; TRBD2 matches at 11 bases. V gave up 1 base and J gave up 2 bases; unmatched junction bases: 8. Germline CDR1 is LGHNA and CDR2 is YNFKEQ. The CDR3 contains 18 residues. CDR3 bases: TGTGCCAGCAGCCAAGGCCCTAGCGGGGGGCTATACACAGATACGCAGTATTTT. Its protein is CASSQGPSGGLYTDTQYF.

The chain couples TRBV5-5 to TRBJ2-2, with D unclear. The V end lost 0 bases, the J end lost 3 bases, and 15 bases lay between the germline ends. CDR3 length equals 17 residues. From germline, CDR1 is SGHKS and CDR2 YYEKEE (reference sequence). The CDR3 coding sequence is TGTGCCAGCAGCTTGGGAAGGGCTGGTACTTACACCGGGGAGCTGTTTTTT. It yields the protein CASSLGRAGTYTGELFF.

As for this clonotype: A read error may be the cause here, since a much bigger clone is one base away. The genes are TRBV24-1 and TRBJ2-7, with a tentative D call TRBD1 (5 bases). Germline V gene lookup returns CDR1 KGHDR and CDR2 SFDVKD. V dropped 8 bases and J dropped 4 bases, with 14 bases sitting between them. This CDR3 has 13 amino acids. The CDR3 sequence is CATNRTWVYEQYF. Written as DNA, the CDR3 is TGTGCCACCAATAGGACATGGGTATACGAGCAGTACTTC.

The rearrangement joins TRBV5-6 to TRBJ2-3; perhaps TRBD1 as D (6 bases). Germline-derived CDR1 and CDR2 are SGHDT and YYEEEE. The V end was cut by 2 bases, the J end by 4 bases, with 11 bases between. This CDR3 spans 14 amino acids. The CDR3 reads CASSFRGSADTQYF. The CDR3, as DNA: TGTGCCAGCAGCTTTAGGGGGAGTGCAGATACGCAGTATTTT.

The table lists this clonotype with a few counts. This chain joins TRBV6-2 or TRBV6-3 and TRBJ2-7; 7 bases line up with TRBD1. Unmatched junction bases numbered 11, after V lost 0 bases and J lost 3 bases. CDR3 length equals 17 residues. Germline loops: CDR1 MNHEY, CDR2 SVGEGT. The CDR3 DNA follows: TGTGCCAGCAGTTACTCGATTGGAGACAGGGAAGACTACGAGCAGTACTTC. It encodes CASSYSIGDREDYEQYF.

There are a few counts of this clonotype. The V call is TRBV7-2, the J call TRBJ2-6, with D uncertain. The ends were cut back, 4 bases at V and 4 bases at J, with 11 bases in the middle. This CDR3 is 15 amino acids long. Germline V gene data show CDR1 as SGHTA and CDR2 as FQGNSA. The CDR3 DNA sequence: TGTGCCAGCAGCTATTCCCCTGACGGGGCCAACGTCCTGACTTTC. Translating it yields CASSYSPDGANVLTF.

This clonotype was seen a few times. V gene TRBV21-1 combines with J gene TRBJ2-7; TRBD1 is the table's D call and was not checked against the DNA. TRBV21-1 is a pseudogene locus. The CDR3 totals 17 residues. CDR3 DNA: TGTGCCAGCAGCAAAGAGTCATTCAGGGGGCGAACCTACGAGCAGTACTTC. It is translated as CASSKESFRGRTYEQYF.

The chain employs TRBV3-1 and TRBJ2-2; no firm D call. The CDR3 is 13 residues long. The germline CDR1 and CDR2 sequences are LGHDT and YNNKEL (reference sequence). The ends were cut back, 0 bases at V and 8 bases at J, with 7 bases in the middle. This chain's CDR3 is CASSQEGSGELFF. The CDR3 region has the DNA TGTGCCAGCAGCCAAGAAGGCAGTGGGGAGCTGTTTTTT.

The chain carries TRBV6-1 and TRBJ2-1; TRBD2 aligns across 7 bases. V lost 5 bases to trimming and J lost 2 bases; unmatched junction nucleotides: 6. This CDR3 comprises 15 residues. Germline lookup yields CDR1 MNHNS and CDR2 SASEGT. This CDR3 reads CASSKGRAAYNEQFF. Here the CDR3 DNA reads TGTGCCAGCAGTAAGGGGAGGGCCGCCTACAATGAGCAGTTCTTC.